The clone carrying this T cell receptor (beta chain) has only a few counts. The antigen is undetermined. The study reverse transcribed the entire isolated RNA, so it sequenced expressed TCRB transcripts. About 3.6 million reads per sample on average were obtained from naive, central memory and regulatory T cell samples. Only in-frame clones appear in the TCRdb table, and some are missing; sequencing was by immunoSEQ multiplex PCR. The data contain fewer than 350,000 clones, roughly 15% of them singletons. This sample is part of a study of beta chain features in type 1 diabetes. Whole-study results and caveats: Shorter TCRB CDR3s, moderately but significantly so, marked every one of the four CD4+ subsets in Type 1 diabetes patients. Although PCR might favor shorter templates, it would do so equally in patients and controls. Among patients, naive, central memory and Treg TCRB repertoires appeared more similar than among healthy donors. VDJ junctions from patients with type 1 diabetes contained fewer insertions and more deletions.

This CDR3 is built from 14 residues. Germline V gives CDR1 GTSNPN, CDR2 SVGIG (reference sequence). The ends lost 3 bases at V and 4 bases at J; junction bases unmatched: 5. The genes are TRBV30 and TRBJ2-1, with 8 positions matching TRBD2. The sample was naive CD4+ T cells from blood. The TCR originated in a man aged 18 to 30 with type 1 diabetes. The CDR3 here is CAWRPGGSYNEQFF. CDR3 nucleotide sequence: TGTGCCTGGAGACCGGGAGGGTCTTACAATGAGCAGTTCTTC.